This T cell receptor (beta chain) was retrieved from a study of cytomegalovirus exposure and HLA in healthy donors. Researchers ran the PCR with 60 Vbeta and 13 Jbeta primers. Generated by immunoSEQ multiplex PCR, the TCRdb table keeps only in-frame clones and is missing some. Here the sample spans roughly 100,000 clones, under 90% being singletons. Between the trimmed V and J ends, which lost 5 bases and 5 bases, there was a span of 15 bases. In germline, CDR1 is MDHEN, CDR2 SYDVKM. The CDR3 runs to 14 residues. The chain recombines TRBV28 with TRBJ1-1; D might be TRBD1 (6 bases). Sample: PBMCs. The TCR sequence derives from a man in his forties or fifties in good health and CMV-seronegative. Written as DNA, the CDR3 is TGTGCCAGCAGTAAAAACAGGGTTGTAACTGAAGCTTTCTTT. Translating gives CASSKNRVVTEAFF.